This T cell receptor beta chain was captured in a study of cytomegalovirus exposure and HLA in healthy donors (TCRdb year 2017). A note on the overall study: In an earlier analysis of fewer than 750 of the donors, 276 Gb of sequence data and roughly 100 million unique TCR beta sequences from some 170 million T cells were reported. An early release covering about 600 HLA-typed donors comprised about 290 gigabases of sequencing data and tens of millions of unique TCR sequences. Among the roughly 400 genotyped donors, approximately 76% belonged to the genetic ancestry cluster associated with self-reported Caucasian donors. The study aimed to test whether signatures of past pathogen exposure could be identified by cataloging public T cell receptors. Using immunosequencing, the study profiled T cell repertoires from about 650 subjects and related those repertoires to cytomegalovirus serostatus. Besides the first cohort of about 730 subjects, a separate validation cohort made up of 90 to 150 different subjects was used. To predict cytomegalovirus infection status, the study brought together high-throughput TCR immunosequencing, statistical association of individual TCRs with disease status, and machine learning. In a later analysis, previously published TCR beta repertoires from roughly 710 donors were re-analyzed and high-resolution HLA genotyping was added so that TCR occurrence patterns could be studied. In the later analysis, no new phenotypic data were used to find candidate immune exposures; instead, reliance was placed on TCR beta sequences and their occurrence across donors. An earlier analysis of several hundred of the donors applied high-throughput TCR beta sequencing to assess whether each TCR beta V gene segment acted as functional or pseudogenic. Donor age, sex, ethnicity and CMV serostatus were compiled together with the repertoire data. In a later genetic analysis, genome-wide SNP genotypes for 398 of the 666 donors were used, and that subset was treated as a discovery cohort. All discovery cohort repertoires had been generated on a single sequencing platform. HLA typing included class I and class II loci at four-digit resolution. The number of typed donors differed by locus: about 620-630 for A, B, C, DRB1 and DQB1; roughly 510 for DQA1; 606 for DPA1; and around 470 for DPB1. A handful of DR-DQ haplotypes were handled as single units for association and clustering because linkage in the cohort was strong. On average, around 240,000 unique TCR beta nucleotide sequences were sequenced per donor among 350 to 400 genotyped donors of the cohort, with around 19% of those sequences being non-productive. General conclusions and limits of the study: Most TCR sequences were seen in very few donors, while some public TCRs were found in many individuals. The study listed over 150 TCR beta chains as associated with cytomegalovirus. The earlier analysis of approximately 560 of the donors excluded approximately 17 rarely observed V segments, including chromosome 9 orphons, because counts were too low. A later genetic analysis reported fewer N-insertions in productive TCRs among donors in an Asian-associated ancestry cluster than the roughly 720-donor mean. Correlated functional status among segregating V segments might reflect linkage disequilibrium, but an unknown experimental factor could not be ruled out. A later analysis found that TCR association rates varied across HLA loci, with DRB1 alleles showing the most associated TCRs and HLA-C alleles the fewest. Roughly uniform sequencing depth across donors was assumed in presence/absence analyses, although this assumption may not hold. A later genetic analysis associated a missense DCLRE1C variant with V-gene and J-gene trimming of TCR beta chains, and an independent cohort replicated the association. An earlier analysis of around 600 of the donors showed that most TCR beta V segments appeared in productive rearrangements either about 87% or about 30% of the time, which broadly matched IMGT annotations. At a false discovery rate of 0.05, a later analysis linked under 20,000 TCR beta sequences to specific HLA alleles. A few of the identified cytomegalovirus-associated TCR beta chains were confirmed in vitro to be specific for cytomegalovirus antigens. CMV serostatus was the only immune exposure information available for the cohort. Several of the top co-occurrence clusters appeared to be linked to parvovirus B19, influenza, CMV and Epstein-Barr virus, according to a later analysis. A further reported finding was that TCR beta sequences accurately predicted the HLA-A and HLA-B alleles for most subjects in the first cohort. In a later analysis, HLA-associated TCR beta chains were found to be more clonally expanded and to have lower generation probabilities than equally common non-associated chains. Because HLA typing was missing for some donors at each locus, association tests included only the typed subset. In a later analysis, most CMV-associated TCR beta chains were found to appear HLA-restricted, with HLA associations seemingly driven largely by CMV exposure. A cluster of highly shared sequence variants was judged likely to be a technical artifact of the sequencing pipeline. Only TCR beta chains were sequenced in this cohort, and the absence of alpha or paired-chain data limited detectable features. The classifier was reported to diagnose cytomegalovirus status with high specificity and sensitivity in both the original and validation cohorts. When HLA alleles, especially DR and DQ, strongly co-occurred, attributing TCR associations to individual alleles was difficult. The authors suggested that the approach could potentially be extended to other disease states and immunological phenotypes.

The cohort consisted of 670 or so healthy bone marrow donors. At the time of sampling, every cohort member was nominally healthy, though immune exposures that went unrecorded were likely present. The donor tested CMV seropositive and was one of the 289 seropositive cohort members. A peripheral blood sample was collected from each donor, and TCR beta sequencing was performed on peripheral blood mononuclear cells. Genomic DNA extraction from the blood cell samples was performed with the Qiagen DNeasy Blood Extraction Kit. The library was prepared using the immunoSEQ multiplex PCR assay. For the multiplex PCR, a mixture combining 60 forward primers for TCR Vbeta segments and 13 reverse primers for TCR Jbeta segments was used. A multiplex PCR assay on genomic DNA amplified the CDR3 region of rearranged TCR beta genes. On the Illumina HiSeq System, the amplified TCR beta libraries were sequenced as 87-base-pair reads. The original methods were these. A later analysis counted tens of millions of unique TCR beta chains across the 650 to 700 repertoires, and around 9.9 million of these chains were shared by at least two donors. To remove PCR and sequencing errors, raw reads were error-corrected and collapsed into unique sequences using a nearest-neighbor algorithm that merged closely related sequences. Alignment of CDR3 sequences to IMGT reference sequences was used to assign V, D and J gene segments. For a sequence to be retained, a match of at least six nucleotides was required to both a V gene segment and a J gene segment. A rearrangement counted as productive if the CDR3 had no stop codons and remained in frame with V and J, and every other rearrangement counted as non-productive. Following IMGT convention, CDR3 was defined as the stretch from the second conserved V-encoded cysteine up to the conserved J-encoded phenylalanine. Sequences without an unambiguous match to a single V gene segment were excluded from the earlier analysis of almost 600 of the donors. In an earlier analysis of 587 of the donors, V segments were called functional above 56.7% productive rearrangements and were called segregating when the between-donor standard deviation exceeded 5%. A statistical classification framework was built to diagnose cytomegalovirus status from the catalog of TCR beta chain sequences. A later analysis assigned V and J genes by comparing TCR nucleotide sequences with IMGT/GENE-DB human TR gene sequences. In a later analysis, CDR3 sequences and most-parsimonious VDJ recombination scenarios were assigned using the TCRdist pipeline. A later analysis defined each TCR beta chain by its CDR3 amino acid sequence plus V-gene family, and excluded reads lacking a unique V-gene family. A later analysis removed 592 highly shared, low-generation-probability nucleotide sequences to deal with suspected cross-contamination and a sequencing artifact. For each public chain, a later analysis derived a clonal expansion index from normalized ranks of inferred template counts within each repertoire. A later analysis computed generation probabilities with a VDJ recombination model fitted to out-of-frame rearrangements, and checked the results against IGoR. In a later analysis, hypergeometric tests were used to score TCR-TCR, TCR-HLA and TCR-CMV co-occurrence, with a repertoire-size bias correction applied to TCR pairs. A later analysis estimated false discovery rates by permuting HLA or CMV assignments 20 times. In a later analysis, co-occurring TCRs were grouped with DBSCAN, and TCRdist sequence similarity was added when clustering was performed within HLA-allele-positive subsets. Co-occurrence clustering excluded repertoires with fewer than 30,000 or more than 120,000 public chains, plus five with anomalous nucleotide sharing. Drawn from immuneACCESS, this table holds only the in-frame rearrangements with V and J called that TCRdb kept. Clones are partly lost; checked studies trace under half to an unresolved V gene and leave the rest unexplained. Clone size and the V and J calls come from that table; the DNA yielded D and trimming. Across this sample there are 100,000 to 120,000 clones, with roughly 73% seen only once. Roughly 8.6% of the sample goes to the ten largest clones.

Turning to this clone: This clone's antigen is unknown. Nothing much larger sits one base from this clone, and base qualities are not available.

Sequenced: PBMCs. The TCR was taken from a woman aged 40 to 50 in good health and CMV-seropositive.

The base sequence is TGTGCCAGCAGCTTCCCCCCCTACAGGGGATCATCCTACAATGAGCAGTTCTTC. It is translated as CASSFPPYRGSSYNEQFF. The chain joins TRBV7-8 to TRBJ2-1, and 7 junction bases match TRBD1. Reading from cysteine to phenylalanine, the CDR3 counts 18 amino acids. Solely the CDR3 DNA is kept, with 54 bases framed from the first base. V trim: 3 bases; J trim: 1 base; unmatched bases: 12. The germline V gene encodes CDR1 SGHVS and CDR2 FQNEAQ.